These 8 T cell receptor beta chains were all obtained from the same sample, sequenced in a study of T cells expressing NK-cell markers. TCRdb re-called the 5' RACE reads; every CDR3 protein appears as one record, without DNA. The sample's table shows approximately 420,000 distinct CDR3 sequences. Material: blood T cells: a sorted CD56 or NKG2C T cell subset, CD4+ or CD8+ T cells, or bulk PBMC T cells (not recorded which). These receptors all come from a woman aged 45-65 years in good health.

The J gene is TRBJ2-1, the V gene TRBV6-4; TCRdb gives TRBD1 as the D gene, but with no DNA this cannot be confirmed. Germline V CDR1 and CDR2: MRHNA, SNTAGT. The CDR3 has 16 amino acids. The chain's CDR3 is CASSVRRQGGGNEQFF.

The chain links TRBV29-1 to TRBJ2-2. The CDR3 is made up of 12 amino acids. Germline V gene sequence: CDR1 SQVTM, CDR2 ANQGSEA. The CDR3: CSVRWGTGELFF.

This chain joins TRBV11-3 and TRBJ1-1; TCRdb selects TRBD1, and the lack of DNA leaves this call unchecked. The CDR3 runs 12 residues. The germline CDR1 and CDR2 sequences are SGHNT and YENEEA. The CDR3 here is CASSFTGGEAFF.

The chain couples TRBV5-1 to TRBJ1-1; TCRdb calls TRBD1, which cannot be checked without DNA. Germline V gene lookup returns CDR1 SGHRS and CDR2 YFSETQ. The CDR3 has 15 amino acids. This CDR3 is CASSFTGTGGSEAFF.

V gene TRBV10-3 combines with J gene TRBJ2-2; the D call from TCRdb, TRBD1, cannot be confirmed without DNA. The germline CDR1 and CDR2 sequences are ENHRY and SYGVKD. The CDR3 is 15 amino acids. CDR3 sequence: CATRRGSRNTGELFF.

The chain employs TRBV3-1 and TRBJ2-1; no DNA is available, so the TRBD2 call from TCRdb remains unchecked. The CDR3 is 16 amino acids. Germline CDR1 is LGHDT and CDR2 is YNNKEL (reference sequence). The CDR3 loop is CASSRRTSGPYNEQFF.

V usage is TRBV5-1 and J usage is TRBJ2-5; absent DNA, TCRdb's TRBD2 call cannot be checked. The CDR3 extends over 17 amino acids. Germline lookup yields CDR1 SGHRS and CDR2 YFSETQ. CDR3 region: CASSPGTSGRWKETQYF.

This chain connects TRBV24-1 to TRBJ1-5. Germline CDR1 is KGHDR and CDR2 is SFDVKD. The CDR3 loop spans 14 amino acids. This chain's CDR3 is CATGGNRDNQPQHF.